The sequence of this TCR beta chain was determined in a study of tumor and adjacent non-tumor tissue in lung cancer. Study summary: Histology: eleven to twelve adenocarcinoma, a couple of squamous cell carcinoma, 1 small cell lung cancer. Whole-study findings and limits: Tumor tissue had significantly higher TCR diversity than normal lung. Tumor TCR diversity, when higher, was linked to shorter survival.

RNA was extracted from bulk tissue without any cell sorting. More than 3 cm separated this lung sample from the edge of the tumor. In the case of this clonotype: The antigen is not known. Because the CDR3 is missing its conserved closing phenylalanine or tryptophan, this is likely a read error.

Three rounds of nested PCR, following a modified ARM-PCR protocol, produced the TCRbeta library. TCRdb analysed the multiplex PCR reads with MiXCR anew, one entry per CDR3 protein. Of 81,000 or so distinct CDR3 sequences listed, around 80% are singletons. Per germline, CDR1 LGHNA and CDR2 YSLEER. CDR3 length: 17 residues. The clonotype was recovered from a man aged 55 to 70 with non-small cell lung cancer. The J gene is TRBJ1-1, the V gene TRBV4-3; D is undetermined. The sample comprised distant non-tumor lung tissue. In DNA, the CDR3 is TGCGCCAGCACCCAAGACGTTCCGGGCAGTCCGGGCACTGAAGCTTTCTCT. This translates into CASTQDVPGSPGTEAFS.